These 23 T cell receptor beta chains originate from one sample sequenced in a study of blood T cell repertoires in COVID-19. Data came from immunoSEQ multiplex PCR; TCRdb stores just in-frame clones and leaves some out. The sample includes tens of thousands of clones, roughly 82% of them seen just once. Input material: peripheral blood. The receptors come from an older woman with acute or convalescent COVID-19.

The J gene is TRBJ2-7, the V gene TRBV12-3 or TRBV12-4; the D gene is possibly TRBD1 (5 bases). The V gene lost 0 bases and the J gene lost 5 bases, with 8 bases spanning the gap. This CDR3 region has 13 residues. The CDR3 DNA follows: TGTGCCAGCAGTTTAGCTTTCAGGGACGAGCAGTACTTC. Translated, it gives CASSLAFRDEQYF.

This chain joins TRBV6-5 and TRBJ1-2; TRBD1 aligns across 7 bases. This CDR3 has 13 residues. Germline CDR1 MNHEY, CDR2 SVGAGI. Trimming took 6 bases from V and 2 from J; bases not matched to a gene: 3. CDR3 loop: CASSRGQNYGYTF. CDR3 DNA: TGTGCCAGCAGCCGGGGACAGAACTATGGCTACACCTTC.

The chain is built from TRBV5-1 and TRBJ1-6; 7 bases match TRBD1. V was clipped by 4 bases and J by 7 bases; unmatched bases: 11. Germline values: CDR1 SGHRS, CDR2 YFSETQ. The CDR3 loop spans 16 amino acids. The CDR3 is CASSVATTGMNSPLHF. The CDR3 DNA sequence: TGCGCCAGCAGCGTGGCCACGACAGGGATGAATTCACCCCTCCACTTT.

The J gene is TRBJ1-1, the V gene TRBV19; D unclear. Germline V gives CDR1 LNHDA, CDR2 SQIVND (reference sequence). CDR3 length: 14 residues. V lost 1 base and J lost 1, with 7 bases in between. This CDR3 reads CASSIGRANTEAFF. As DNA, the CDR3 is TGTGCCAGTAGTATAGGGAGGGCGAACACTGAAGCTTTCTTT.

This chain uses TRBV5-4 with TRBJ1-3, with 9 bases that match TRBD1. V shed 4 bases and J 4 bases; nucleotides not matched to a gene: 15. The CDR3 covers 18 residues. Germline V gene lookup returns CDR1 SGHNT and CDR2 YYREEE (reference sequence). CDR3: CASSPVPGQGPEGNTIYF. In DNA, the CDR3 is TGTGCCAGCAGCCCCGTCCCGGGACAGGGTCCGGAGGGAAACACCATATATTTT.

The sample holds a few counts of this clone. The genes are TRBV11-2 and TRBJ1-1; D unclear. V dropped 6 bases and J dropped 0 bases, with 14 bases sitting between them. The CDR3 loop spans 15 amino acids. CDR1 and CDR2 (germline): SGHAT, FQNNGV. CDR3 region: CASRPSARLNTEAFF. The DNA for the CDR3 is TGTGCCAGCAGACCGTCCGCCAGATTGAACACTGAAGCTTTCTTT.

The chain recombines TRBV6-5 with TRBJ2-1; a weak D match, TRBD1 (5 bases). Germline values: CDR1 MNHEY, CDR2 SVGAGI. CDR3 length: 15 amino acids. The V and J ends lost 4 bases and 0 bases respectively, with 10 bases between them. CDR3 residues: CASSSFDSSYNEQFF. The CDR3 DNA is TGTGCCAGCAGTTCCTTCGACAGCTCCTACAATGAGCAGTTCTTC.

The chain uses TRBV18 and TRBJ2-2; unclear D gene. The ends were cut back, 2 bases at V and 0 bases at J, with 4 bases in the middle. CDR3 length: 14 residues. Germline V gives CDR1 KGHSH, CDR2 LQKENI. The CDR3 reads CASSPFANTGELFF. The DNA for the CDR3 is TGTGCCAGCTCACCATTCGCGAACACCGGGGAGCTGTTTTTT.

The chain is built from TRBV5-4 and TRBJ2-1; 7 nucleotides match TRBD1. The CDR3 consists of 14 residues. The germline V gene has CDR1 SGHNT and CDR2 YYREEE (reference sequence). Trimming cost V 2 bases and J 8 bases; bases outside gene matches: 7. The CDR3 nucleotides read TGTGCCAGCAGCTTCAGACAGGGTAGAGATGAGCAGTTCTTC. It yields the protein CASSFRQGRDEQFF.

This chain connects TRBV7-8 to TRBJ2-7, with TRBD1 matching 10 bases. Trimming cost V 4 bases and J 1 base; bases outside gene matches: 4. This CDR3 comprises 15 residues. Looked up from germline, CDR1 is SGHVS and CDR2 is FQNEAQ. As DNA, the CDR3 is TGTGCCAGCAGCTCGCGGACAGGGGGTTCCTACGAGCAGTACTTC. Protein: CASSSRTGGSYEQYF.

This clone was seen only a few times. V and J are TRBV15 and TRBJ2-7; D perhaps matches TRBD1 (6 bases). Trimming shortened V by 8 bases and J by 2 bases, and 19 bases separated the two germline ends. The CDR3 spans 15 residues. Germline CDR1 LNHNV, CDR2 YYDKDF (reference sequence). The CDR3 reads CATRGSEGEAYEQYF. The CDR3 region has the DNA TGTGCCACCCGAGGTAGTGAGGGGGAAGCCTACGAGCAGTACTTC.

The CDR3 nucleotides are TGTGCCAGCAGTTTAAGGCAACCCGGACAGCTAGAAAAACTGTTTTTT. Translation gives CASSLRQPGQLEKLFF. This chain connects TRBV28 to TRBJ1-4, with D possibly being TRBD1 (6 bases). Per the germline V gene, CDR1 is MDHEN and CDR2 is SYDVKM. Trimming removed 2 bases at V and 8 bases at J, with 18 bases between. The CDR3 extends over 16 amino acids.

V gene TRBV7-2 combines with J gene TRBJ1-6; 7 bases agree with TRBD1. Germline assignment: CDR1 SGHTA and CDR2 FQGNSA. The CDR3 is 15 amino acids. Trimming at V came to 5 bases and at J to 10 bases, leaving 11 bases not matched to a gene. CDR3 coding DNA: TGTGCCAGCAGCGGAGGGGGCGGGGTACGGTCACCCCTCCACTTT. Translating gives CASSGGGGVRSPLHF.

The V and J genes are TRBV9 and TRBJ2-2; 11 bases align to TRBD1. In germline, CDR1 is SGDLS, CDR2 YYNGEE. The CDR3 extends over 15 amino acids. Trimming at V came to 4 bases and at J to 4 bases, leaving 3 bases not matched to a gene. DNA for the CDR3: TGTGCCAGCAGCATAGGACAGGGGGCCACCGGGGAGCTGTTTTTT. Translated: CASSIGQGATGELFF.

The rearrangement links TRBV4-2 to TRBJ2-7, with D possibly being TRBD1 (6 bases). Germline V CDR1 and CDR2: LGHNA, YNFKEQ. The CDR3 consists of 15 residues. The ends were cut back, 1 base at V and 4 bases at J, with 14 bases in the middle. In DNA form, the CDR3 reads TGTGCCAGCAGCCAAGGCGTCGGACAGACGTACGAGCAGTACTTC. Translated, it gives CASSQGVGQTYEQYF.

The J gene is TRBJ1-1, the V gene TRBV27; D is ambiguous. The V gene's germline CDR1 is MNHEY and CDR2 SMNVEV (reference sequence). Between the trimmed V and J ends, which lost 5 bases and 1 base, there was a span of 8 bases. This CDR3 has 13 amino acids. CDR3 loop: CASSPRQNTEAFF. The CDR3 nucleotides are TGTGCCAGCAGTCCCAGACAGAACACTGAAGCTTTCTTT.

The V gene is TRBV29-1, the J gene TRBJ1-1; D perhaps matches TRBD1 (6 bases). The CDR3 is made up of 11 amino acids. In germline, CDR1 is SQVTM, CDR2 ANQGSEA. V was clipped by 5 bases and J by 5 bases, with 9 bases between them. The DNA for the CDR3 is TGCAGCGTTCGGCAGGGGACTGAAGCTTTCTTT. Translating gives CSVRQGTEAFF.

Only a few counts were recorded for this clone. V usage is TRBV7-9 and J usage is TRBJ1-5; a possible D gene is TRBD1 (6 bases). In germline, CDR1 is SEHNR, CDR2 FQNEAQ (reference sequence). The ends were cut back, 4 bases at V and 6 bases at J, with 13 bases in the middle. This CDR3 is 14 amino acids long. CDR3 in DNA: TGTGCCAGCAGCTCGTCCACAGGGTCTCAGCCCCAGCATTTT. Translated: CASSSSTGSQPQHF.

The chain uses TRBV28 and TRBJ1-6; 8 bases map to TRBD1. The CDR3 covers 16 residues. Germline V gives CDR1 MDHEN, CDR2 SYDVKM. Trimming at V came to 9 bases and at J to 10 bases, leaving 17 bases not matched to a gene. This CDR3 is CASHFGAGGLGSPLHF. For the CDR3, the DNA is TGTGCCAGTCACTTTGGGGCAGGGGGCTTAGGCTCACCCCTCCACTTT. The complete variable domain, with remaining parts taken from reference TRBV28 and TRBJ1-6, reads DVKVTQSSRYLVKRTGEKVFLECVQDMDHENMFWYRQDPGLGLRLIYFSYDVKMKEKGDIPEGYSVSREKKERFSLILESASTNQTSMYLCASHFGAGGLGSPLHFGNGTRLTVT.

This clone was observed a single time. The rearrangement links TRBV4-2 to TRBJ1-4; no definite D call. The V end lost 7 bases, the J end lost 4 bases, and 10 bases lay between the germline ends. Germline CDR1 and CDR2: LGHNA and YNFKEQ. The CDR3 totals 13 residues. The CDR3 nucleotides read TGTGCCAGCAAGTTTGGCAGTAATGAAAAACTGTTTTTT. Its protein product is CASKFGSNEKLFF.

Comments on this clone: One end of the junction varies from germline; a read error may be responsible. This chain links TRBV5-4 with TRBJ1-4; 9 bases fit TRBD1. The CDR3 consists of 14 residues. Germline V gives CDR1 SGHNT, CDR2 YYREEE (reference sequence). This CDR3 reads CASSLDRGGEKLFF. The CDR3 DNA follows: TGTGCCAGCAGTTTGGACAGGGGAGGTGAAAAACTGTTTTTT.

This clone was seen a single time. The V call is TRBV6-5, the J call TRBJ1-2; maybe TRBD1 (6 bases). This CDR3 has 16 residues. Trimming left V 1 base short and J 4 bases short, with 16 bases between. Germline assignment: CDR1 MNHEY and CDR2 SVGAGI. The CDR3 loop reads CASSYYMPGERYGYTF. CDR3 nucleotides: TGTGCCAGCAGTTACTATATGCCAGGGGAGCGCTATGGCTACACCTTC.

J is TRBJ1-2 and V is TRBV28, with D unresolved. Germline-derived CDR1 and CDR2 are MDHEN and SYDVKM. Trimming took 7 bases from V and 3 from J, leaving 18 bases between them. CDR3 length: 15 residues. In nucleotides, the CDR3 is TGTGCCAGCACCCTCTTGGTGGGCGCTTACTATGGCTACACCTTC. This encodes CASTLLVGAYYGYTF.